This T cell receptor beta chain was sequenced in a study of CD8 T cells in Susac syndrome. Study-wide findings and caveats: Susac CD8+ cells expanded clonally the most in TEMRA cells and in active patients. The total CD8+ repertoires contained approximately 15 Susac-specific public clones, and the CD8+ TEMRA repertoires contained five or six.

The V and J ends lost 3 bases and 0 bases, in that order; junction bases with no gene match: 9. Germline loops: CDR1 SGHTA, CDR2 FQGNSA. This CDR3 comprises 17 residues. Notes on this clonotype: Its antigen is undetermined.

Random hexamers primed reverse transcription of about 0.45 to 1 ug RNA. Coverage of TCR beta CDR3 amplification by immunoSEQ multiplex PCR extended to 54 Vbeta and 13 Jbeta. MiXCR, run by TCRdb on the immunoSEQ multiplex PCR reads, gives a single entry per CDR3 protein. In the table there are around 110,000 distinct CDR3 sequences, 90% to 95% of which are singletons. FACS was used to enrich TEMRA cells, whereas the CD8+ and CD4+ T cells were obtained by negative isolation. The receptor was derived from a human donor with Susac syndrome. The material sequenced was CD8+ T cells from PBMCs. V and J are TRBV7-2 and TRBJ2-3, with 7 bases identical to TRBD2. The CDR3 is CASSFPPGGISTDTQYF. CDR3 coding DNA: TGTGCCAGCAGCTTCCCACCGGGGGGAATTAGCACAGATACGCAGTATTTT.